The table lists the clone carrying this T cell receptor beta chain with a count of one. This entry is derived from a study of OX40 agonist ivuxolimab in advanced cancers. Sequencing was performed with immunoSEQ multiplex PCR; in TCRdb, only in-frame clones are kept and a portion is missing. The sample includes about 21,000 clones, 83% seen only once; the top ten take about a fifth. The V and J ends lost 1 base and 5 bases respectively, with 9 bases between them. Germline V gives CDR1 MGHRA, CDR2 YSYEKL. This CDR3 has 13 residues. This clonotype originated in an adult with an advanced solid tumor such as melanoma, head and neck, liver or kidney cancer. The sequences come from CD4+ or CD8+ T cells sorted from blood, collected in a trial of the OX40 agonist ivuxolimab. The chain recombines TRBV4-1 with TRBJ2-7; a weak D match, TRBD2 (6 bases). CDR3 nucleotide sequence: TGCGCCAGCAGCCAAGTTGGGGGGAACGAGCAGTACTTC. Protein: CASSQVGGNEQYF.